This T cell receptor (beta chain) was captured in a study of blood T cell repertoires in COVID-19. Study details: COVID-19 samples from acute and convalescent phases originated in the United States, Italy and Spain. In each case, the material was cDNA or gDNA derived from T cells, B-cell-depleted T cells, or PBMCs.

This clone has only one observation. The CDR3 loop spans 15 amino acids. From germline, CDR1 is LGHNA and CDR2 YNFKEQ. V was clipped by 4 bases and J by 3 bases, with 12 bases between them. Per the original data handling: Reference gene primer amplification in the assay estimated nucleated cell counts. Repertoires were generated with immunoSEQ multiplex PCR, while TCRdb's copy carries only in-frame clones and drops some. Clone size and V and J calls were adopted from that table, with D and trimming inferred from the DNA. The table has approximately 180,000 clones, about nine tenths seen once. Sequenced material: peripheral blood. This receptor was identified in a man aged 50 or older with acute or convalescent COVID-19. The chain joins TRBV4-2 to TRBJ2-2; tentatively, D is TRBD1 (5 bases). Here the CDR3 reads CASSLQGGYTGELFF. DNA of the CDR3: TGTGCCAGCAGCCTCCAGGGCGGTTACACCGGGGAGCTGTTTTTT.